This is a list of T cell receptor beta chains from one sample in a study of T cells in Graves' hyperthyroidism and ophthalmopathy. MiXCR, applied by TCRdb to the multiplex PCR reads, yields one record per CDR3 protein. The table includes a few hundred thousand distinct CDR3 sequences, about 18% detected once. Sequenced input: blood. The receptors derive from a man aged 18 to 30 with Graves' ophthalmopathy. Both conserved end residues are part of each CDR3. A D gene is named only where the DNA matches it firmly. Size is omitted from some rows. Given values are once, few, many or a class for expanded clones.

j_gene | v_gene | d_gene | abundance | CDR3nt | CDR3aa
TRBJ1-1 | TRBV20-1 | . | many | TGCAGTGCTAGTGTAAGGGTGAACACTGAAGCTTTCTTT | CSASVRVNTEAFF
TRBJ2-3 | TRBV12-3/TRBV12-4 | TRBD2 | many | TGTGCCAGCAGTTTAGGGACTAGCGGCACAGATACGCAGTATTTT | CASSLGTSGTDTQYF
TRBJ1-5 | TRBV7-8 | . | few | TGTGCCAGCAGCTTAGGGGCCTCTGAGCCCCAGCATTTT | CASSLGASEPQHF
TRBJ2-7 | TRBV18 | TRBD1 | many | TGTGCCAGCTCCCATGACAGGGGGGACTACGAGCAGTACTTC | CASSHDRGDYEQYF
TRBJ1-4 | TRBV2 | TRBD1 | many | TGTGCCAGCAGTGCCTCCGGGACAGGGGTTGAAAAACTGTTTTTT | CASSASGTGVEKLFF
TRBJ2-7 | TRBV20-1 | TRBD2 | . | TGCAGTGCTAGACGGGGACTAGCTCTAGCCGAGCAGTACTTC | CSARRGLALAEQYF
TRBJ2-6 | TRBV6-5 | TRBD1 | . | TGTGCCAGCAGTTCGGACAGGGACCCCCCTGGGGCCAACGTCCTGACTTTC | CASSSDRDPPGANVLTF
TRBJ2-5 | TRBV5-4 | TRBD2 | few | TGTGCCAGCAGCTTTTCTAGCGGGGGACAAGAGACCCAGTACTTC | CASSFSSGGQETQYF
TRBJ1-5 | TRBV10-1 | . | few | TGCGCCAGCATTCGGGAGCAGGGAGCGGGAGGTCAGCCCCAGCATTTT | CASIREQGAGGQPQHF
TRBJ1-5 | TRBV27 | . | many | TGTGCCAGCAGTTTACAGAGTAGCAATCAGCCCCAGCATTTT | CASSLQSSNQPQHF
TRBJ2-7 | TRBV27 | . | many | TGTGCCAGCAGTTTATGGGTAGGGTCCTACGAGCAGTACTTC | CASSLWVGSYEQYF
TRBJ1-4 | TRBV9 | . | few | TGTGCCAGCAACGCTGAAGCAACTAATGAAAAACTGTTTTTT | CASNAEATNEKLFF
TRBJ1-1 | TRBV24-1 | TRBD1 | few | TGTGCCACCAGTGTGGGTCAGGGGGACGTGACTGAAGCTTTCTTT | CATSVGQGDVTEAFF
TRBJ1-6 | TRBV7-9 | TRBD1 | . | TGTGCCAGCACAGGGGGCTCTTATGATTCACCCCTCCACTTT | CASTGGSYDSPLHF
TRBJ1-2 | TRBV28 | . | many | TGTGCCAGCAGTTTTGGGGGACCATATGGCTACACCTTC | CASSFGGPYGYTF
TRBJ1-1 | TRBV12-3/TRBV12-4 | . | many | TGTGCCAGCAGGCCCGCAATGAACACTGAAGCTTTCTTT | CASRPAMNTEAFF
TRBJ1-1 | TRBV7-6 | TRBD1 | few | TGTGCCAGCAGCTCCCAAGACAGGGGGGGCACTGAAGCTTTCTTT | CASSSQDRGGTEAFF
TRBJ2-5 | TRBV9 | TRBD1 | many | TGTGCCAGCAGCGTAGGAGGGGGCGGAGAGACCCAGTACTTC | CASSVGGGGETQYF
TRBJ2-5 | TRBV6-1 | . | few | TGTGCCAGCAGTGAAGCGCCAGGGAACTTACAAGAGACCCAGTACTTC | CASSEAPGNLQETQYF
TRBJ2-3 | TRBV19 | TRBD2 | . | TGTGCCAGTAGTATGGCACTAGCGGGGGGCCCTAGCACAGATACGCAGTATTTT | CASSMALAGGPSTDTQYF
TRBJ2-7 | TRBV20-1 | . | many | TGCAGTGCTCCGGCTGACAGGAATGGCGTGCTCCTACACGGGCAGTACTTC | CSAPADRNGVLLHGQYF
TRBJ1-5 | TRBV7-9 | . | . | TGTGCCAGCAGCTTAGCGGGACCGACCAATCAGCCCCAGCATTTT | CASSLAGPTNQPQHF
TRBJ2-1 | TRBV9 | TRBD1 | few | TGTGCCAGCAGCCCCAGGACAGGGTTTGACAATGAGCAGTTCTTC | CASSPRTGFDNEQFF
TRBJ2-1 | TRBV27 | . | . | TGTGCCAGCAGCCGACGCCGGACGGGACCGGAGAGCTCCTACAATGAGCAGTTCTTC | CASSRRRTGPESSYNEQFF
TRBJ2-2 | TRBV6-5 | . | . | TGTGCCAGCAGTTACTTCCGCCCGGCGGATGAGCTGTTTTTT | CASSYFRPADELFF
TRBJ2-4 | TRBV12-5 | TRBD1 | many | TGTGCTAAGACAGGGTGGGACATTCAGTACTTC | CAKTGWDIQYF
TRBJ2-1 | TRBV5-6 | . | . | TGTGCCAGCAGCTTGTTTGGGGGGCCCTACAATGAGCAGTTCTTC | CASSLFGGPYNEQFF
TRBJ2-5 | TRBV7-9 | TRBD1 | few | TGTGCCAGCAGCTCGGGACAGGAACAAGAGACCCAGTACTTC | CASSSGQEQETQYF
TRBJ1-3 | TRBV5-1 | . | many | TGCGCCAGCAGCTTGGTGGGGGCCAGCTCTGGAAACACCATATATTTT | CASSLVGASSGNTIYF
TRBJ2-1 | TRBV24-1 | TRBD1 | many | TGTGCCACCAGTGATCCCCCGGGACAGGGCTATGAGCAGTTCTTC | CATSDPPGQGYEQFF
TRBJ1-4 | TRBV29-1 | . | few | TGCAGCGTTGCTGGGACGGAGAATGAAAAACTGTTTTTT | CSVAGTENEKLFF
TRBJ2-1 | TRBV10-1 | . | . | TGCGCCAGCAGTGTAAGTCAGGGAGGGGGTAATGAGCAGTTCTTC | CASSVSQGGGNEQFF
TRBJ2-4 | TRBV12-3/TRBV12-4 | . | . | TGTGCCAGCAGTTTAGGAGGGACAAAAAACATTCAGTACTTC | CASSLGGTKNIQYF
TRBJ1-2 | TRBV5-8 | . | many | TGTGCCAGTAAAGACCGAGCTAACTATGGCTACACCTTC | CASKDRANYGYTF
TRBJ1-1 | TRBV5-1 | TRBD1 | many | TGCGCCAGCAGCCCGACAGGGTCGAGTGAAGCTTTCTTT | CASSPTGSSEAFF
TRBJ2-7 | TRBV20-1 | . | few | TGCAGTGCTAGAGAGGGCTACGAGCAGTACTTC | CSAREGYEQYF
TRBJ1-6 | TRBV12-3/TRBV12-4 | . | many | TGTGCCAGCAGAAGTTATAATTCACCCCTCCACTTT | CASRSYNSPLHF
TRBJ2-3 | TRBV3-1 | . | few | TGTGCCAGCAGCCAAGTATGGACCTCCACAGATACGCAGTATTTT | CASSQVWTSTDTQYF
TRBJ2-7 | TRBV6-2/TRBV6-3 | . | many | TGTGCCAGCAGTTACGGGCCCACCGACCTAATCGAGCAGTACTTC | CASSYGPTDLIEQYF
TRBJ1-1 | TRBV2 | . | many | TGTGCCAGCAGGACAGACGGTGAAGCTTTCTTT | CASRTDGEAFF
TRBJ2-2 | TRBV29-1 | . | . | TGCAGCGCCTACACCGGGGCCGGCACCGGGGAGCTGTTTTTT | CSAYTGAGTGELFF